Sequencing of this T cell receptor beta chain was carried out in a study of T cells in Graves' hyperthyroidism and ophthalmopathy (dated by TCRdb to between 2018 and 2020). Broadly, across the study: Peripheral blood samples were taken at the time of initial diagnosis, prior to any treatment. TCR V-J signatures able to tell the groups apart were searched for in a discovery cohort of 90 to 100 patients, of whom around 42 had Graves' ophthalmopathy and around 57 had stable Graves' hyperthyroidism. Prospective prediction of ophthalmopathy was tested in an independent validation cohort of 18 to 20 hyperthyroidism patients and 15 to 17 patients who later progressed to ophthalmopathy. The 100 or so discovery patients were randomly divided into training and test sets at a 7:3 ratio. The study also compared thyroid tissue and blood T-cell repertoires from more than five Graves' hyperthyroidism patients. After sampling, hyperthyroidism patients received methimazole starting at 30 mg daily, and ophthalmopathy patients received high-dose intravenous methylprednisolone. The paper reports TCR Vbeta CDR3 sequencing of 140 or so peripheral blood samples: around 45 ophthalmopathy, about 75 hyperthyroidism and some 17 progressor patients.

Stable Graves' hyperthyroidism was defined as the absence of progression to ophthalmopathy over 18 months of follow-up. The hyperthyroidism patients were between 18 and 65 years old and newly diagnosed, with a disease duration of less than 2 months. Exclusion was applied to patients with uncontrolled infections, other autoimmune diseases, pregnancy or lactation. Diagnoses relied on clinical symptoms, serum thyroxine and TRAb, thyroid ultrasound and orbital computed tomography. PBMCs were separated from under 12 ml of fresh peripheral blood using Ficoll-Paque density gradient centrifugation. Total RNA was extracted using Trizol reagent, and RNA quality was assessed on an Agilent 2100 Bioanalyzer. This clonotype was seen at least ten times. Its antigen target is currently unknown. No clone much larger than this one lies a single base away; base qualities are absent. Findings and caveats that apply to the study as a whole: In validation, the model predicted progression to ophthalmopathy a median of around six months before onset, with about 70% sensitivity and roughly 72% specificity. No statistical method was used to fix the sample size in advance, and group allocation was not hidden from the investigators. A model built on a 13 V-J signature distinguished ophthalmopathy from stable hyperthyroidism, reaching roughly 88% sensitivity and about 81% specificity in cross-validation and 80%/75% in testing. Most expanded thyroid clonotypes (frequency above 0.001) were also found in blood, which suggests that blood repertoires may mirror thyroid immune responses.

TCR beta CDR3 regions were amplified from RNA transcripts. A first-round RT-PCR of the TCR CDR3 used the HTBI primer set with the Qiagen OneStep RT-PCR kit. Libraries were constructed in a second round of multiplex PCR, after which size selection and purification were carried out. Sequencing of the libraries was done on an Illumina HiSeq2000 using paired-end 100 bp reads. Turning to the authors' computational methods: SOAPnuke was used to process the raw data, removing reads that contained adapters or uncalled bases, had a mean Phred below 15, or lacked an exact match to the constant primer or identifier. High-quality paired reads were merged with COPE v1.2.5, and unique nucleotide sequences were defined as clonotypes. MiTCR v1.1 was used to align clonotypes to the IMGT TRBV, TRBD and TRBJ reference segments. The analysis included only V-J combinations with a frequency above 0.0001, which together covered over 98% of the repertoires. The TCS score was defined as F50 (clonal expansion) divided by E x V (chaos), with BLOSUM62-based TCRdist calculated between CDR3 peptides within each V-J. Welch's t-statistics and random forest reduced roughly 500 V-J features to roughly 13, which were used in a naive Bayes classifier (R e1071). The public reads were reanalyzed by TCRdb: fastp trimming at Q25, MiXCR alignment, in-frame beta chains only. When rows share a CDR3 protein, they turn into one entry using the most common DNA and genes. V and J calls and clone size were set by TCRdb, not the authors. This sample holds 550,000 to 800,000 distinct CDR3 sequences; 17% were observed only once. The ten largest clonotypes hold about 16% of the sample.

CDR1 is given as DFQATT and CDR2 as SNEGSKA, both from the germline V gene (reference sequence). Trimming takes 4 bases off V and 4 bases off J; junction bases not matched to a gene: 6. There are 14 amino acids in the CDR3, from cysteine to phenylalanine inclusive. CDR3 DNA only is kept here, 42 bases in frame from base 1. This sequence uses TRBV20-1 and TRBJ2-7, with 11 middle bases fitting TRBD1. The receptor comes from a man aged 50-60 years with Graves' hyperthyroidism. Sequenced material: blood. Here the CDR3 is given as CSAKGQGARYEQYF. The DNA is as follows: TGCAGTGCTAAAGGACAGGGGGCGAGATACGAGCAGTACTTC.